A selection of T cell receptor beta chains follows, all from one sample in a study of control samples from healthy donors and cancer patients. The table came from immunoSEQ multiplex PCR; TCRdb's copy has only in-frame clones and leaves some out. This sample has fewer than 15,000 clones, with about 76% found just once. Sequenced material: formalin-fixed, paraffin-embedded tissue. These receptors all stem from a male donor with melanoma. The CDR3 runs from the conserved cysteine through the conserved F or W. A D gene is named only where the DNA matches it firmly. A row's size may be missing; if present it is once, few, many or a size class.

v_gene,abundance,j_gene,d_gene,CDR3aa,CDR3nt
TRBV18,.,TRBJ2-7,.,CASSPSGWEQYF,TGTGCCAGCTCACCGTCCGGGTGGGAGCAGTACTTC
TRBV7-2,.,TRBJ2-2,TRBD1,CASSPSQGVWTGELFF,TGTGCCAGCAGCCCTAGTCAGGGGGTTTGGACCGGGGAGCTGTTTTTT
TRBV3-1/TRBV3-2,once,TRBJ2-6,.,CASSHQTGSGANVLTF,TGTGCCAGCAGCCACCAAACAGGGAGCGGGGCCAACGTCCTGACTTTC
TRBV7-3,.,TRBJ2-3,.,CASSAYSENTQYF,TGTGCCAGCAGCGCCTATAGCGAAAATACGCAGTATTTT
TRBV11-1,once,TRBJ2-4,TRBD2,CASSRSGGNIQYF,TGTGCCAGCAGCCGTAGCGGGGGAAACATTCAGTACTTC
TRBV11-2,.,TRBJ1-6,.,CASSPLTGFSSYNSPLHF,TGTGCCAGCAGCCCCCTGACAGGTTTTAGCTCCTATAATTCACCCCTCCACTTT
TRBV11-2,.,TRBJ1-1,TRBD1,CASSRQGGDTEAFF,TGTGCCAGCAGTCGACAGGGGGGGGACACTGAAGCTTTCTTT
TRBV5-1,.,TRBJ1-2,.,CASSLDGAGGYTF,TGCGCCAGCAGCTTGGACGGGGCGGGCGGCTACACCTTC
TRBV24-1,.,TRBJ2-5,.,CATSEKGGETQYF,TGTGCCACCAGTGAAAAGGGGGGAGAGACCCAGTACTTC
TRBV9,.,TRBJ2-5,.,CASSVASLQSAQYF,TGTGCCAGCAGCGTAGCCTCCCTTCAAAGTGCCCAGTACTTC
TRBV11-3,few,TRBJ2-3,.,CASSLSGPGGTDTQYF,TGTGCCAGCAGCTTGTCTGGCCCGGGGGGCACAGATACGCAGTATTTT
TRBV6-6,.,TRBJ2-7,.,CASSETSTYEQYF,TGTGCCAGCAGCGAGACATCCACCTACGAGCAGTACTTC
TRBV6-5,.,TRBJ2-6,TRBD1,CASSYGTGPGANVLTF,TGTGCCAGCAGTTACGGGACAGGGCCTGGGGCCAACGTCCTGACTTTC
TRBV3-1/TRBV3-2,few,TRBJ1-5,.,CASSQALGPQHF,TGTGCCAGCAGCCAAGCCCTGGGGCCCCAGCATTTT
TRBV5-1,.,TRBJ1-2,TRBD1,CASSGTGTANYGYTF,TGCGCCAGCAGCGGAACCGGGACAGCTAACTATGGCTACACCTTC